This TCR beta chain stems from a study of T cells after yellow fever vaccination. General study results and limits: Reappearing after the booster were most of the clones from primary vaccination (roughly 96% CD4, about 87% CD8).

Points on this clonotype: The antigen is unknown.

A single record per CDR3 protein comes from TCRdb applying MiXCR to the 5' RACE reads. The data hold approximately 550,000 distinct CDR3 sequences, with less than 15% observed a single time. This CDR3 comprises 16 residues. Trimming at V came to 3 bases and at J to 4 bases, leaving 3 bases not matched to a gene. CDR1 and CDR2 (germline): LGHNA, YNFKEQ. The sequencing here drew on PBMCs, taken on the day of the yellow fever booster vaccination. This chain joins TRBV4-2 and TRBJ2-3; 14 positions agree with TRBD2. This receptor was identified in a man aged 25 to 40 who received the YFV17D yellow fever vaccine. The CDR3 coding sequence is TGTGCCAGCAGCCAGGGGACTAGCGGGAGAGCAGATACGCAGTATTTT. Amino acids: CASSQGTSGRADTQYF.